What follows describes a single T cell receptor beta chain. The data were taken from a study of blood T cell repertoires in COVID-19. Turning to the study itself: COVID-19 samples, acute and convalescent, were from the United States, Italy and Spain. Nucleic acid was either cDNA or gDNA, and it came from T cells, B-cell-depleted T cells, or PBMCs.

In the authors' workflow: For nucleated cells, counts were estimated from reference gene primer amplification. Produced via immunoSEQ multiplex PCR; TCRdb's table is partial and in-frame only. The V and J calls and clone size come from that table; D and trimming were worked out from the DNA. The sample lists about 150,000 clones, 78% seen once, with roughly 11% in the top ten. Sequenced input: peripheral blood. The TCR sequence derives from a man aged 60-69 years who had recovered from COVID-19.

The CDR3 DNA follows: TGCGCCAGCAGCATCCGTCCCGGGACAGGGGAAGAAAAACTGTTTTTT. Translated: CASSIRPGTGEEKLFF. The chain employs TRBV4-1 and TRBJ1-4; 10 bases fit TRBD1. Germline values: CDR1 MGHRA, CDR2 YSYEKL. Germline trimming cut 5 bases from V and 8 bases from J; bases unmatched to any gene: 11. The CDR3 has 16 amino acids.